The clone carrying this T cell receptor (beta chain) was seen more than once but under ten times. Combining a sample-barcoded 5' primer with a J-beta primer mix, a second PCR ran for roughly 7 to 12 cycles. One entry per CDR3 protein results from TCRdb running MiXCR on the 5' RACE reads. The sample consists of 600,000 to 850,000 distinct CDR3 sequences, more than 20% of them appearing once. The entry originates in a study of blood T cells in healthy people across ages. This CDR3 spans 14 amino acids. The V and J ends lost 5 bases and 6 bases, in that order; junction bases with no gene match: 8. The V gene's germline CDR1 is MDHEN and CDR2 SYDVKM. Donors gave about 9.3 milliliters of peripheral blood apiece. The same data also contributed to another study, on T cells of mothers and their children.

Source material: blood. The source is a boy aged 5-17 years in good health. This chain connects TRBV28 to TRBJ2-5, with 8 bases aligning to TRBD1. The CDR3 DNA reads TGTGCCAGCAGTCCGACTACAGGGGGAAAGACCCAGTACTTC. Translating it yields CASSPTTGGKTQYF.